This T cell receptor beta chain was profiled in a study of blood T cell repertoires in COVID-19. Background on the study: Samples representing acute and convalescent COVID-19 were sourced from the United States, Italy and Spain. From T cells, B-cell-depleted T cells, or PBMCs came the material, which was cDNA or gDNA.

Germline CDR1 is SGHTA and CDR2 is FQGTGA. V dropped 5 bases and J dropped 3 bases, with 9 bases sitting between them. This CDR3 comprises 13 residues. The table came from immunoSEQ multiplex PCR; TCRdb's copy has only in-frame clones and leaves some out. This repertoire shows roughly 170,000 clones, over 65% found once; its top ten account for 4.4%. This clonotype originated in a woman in her fifties or sixties who had recovered from COVID-19. Material: PBMCs or T cells enriched from blood (not recorded which). The chain carries TRBV7-3 and TRBJ2-3; possible D gene TRBD2, 5 bases. The CDR3 spells CASSVIATDTQYF. The CDR3, as DNA: TGTGCCAGCAGCGTTATAGCGACAGATACGCAGTATTTT.